What follows is one T cell receptor beta chain and its context. These data come from a study of blood T cell repertoires in COVID-19. Background on the study: PBMCs, B-cell-depleted T cells, or T cells were the source of the cDNA or gDNA that made up the material.

TCRdb's table, derived via immunoSEQ multiplex PCR, lists solely in-frame clones and lacks some. Among around 45,000 clones, 80% to 90% were seen once, and the ten largest hold around 10%. The CDR3 extends over 16 amino acids. Germline values: CDR1 SGHDT, CDR2 YYEEEE. After removal of 0 bases from V and 0 bases from J, the junction contained 3 bases not matched to a gene. The chain carries TRBV5-6 and TRBJ2-5, with 9 positions matching TRBD2. Sequences were obtained from peripheral blood. This TCR came from a human donor in a cohort sampled during active COVID-19. Here the CDR3 reads CASSLVTSGYQETQYF. The CDR3 coding sequence is TGTGCCAGCAGCTTGGTTACTAGCGGGTACCAAGAGACCCAGTACTTC.